This is a list of T cell receptor beta chains from one sample in a study of blood T cell repertoires in COVID-19. Profiling relied on immunoSEQ multiplex PCR, and the TCRdb table lists in-frame clones only, not all of them. The sample carries roughly 240,000 clones, around 87% recorded once. Sequencing was carried out using peripheral blood. The origin of the receptors is a woman under 40 who had recovered from COVID-19. Both conserved end residues are part of each CDR3. D genes are given only for firm matches. Rows may omit the clone size; those that give it use once, few, many or a size class.

v_call: TRBV6-6
clone_size: NA
j_call: TRBJ2-7
d_call: NA
cdr3_nt: TGTGCCAGCACCCTCACAGGTCACTACGAGCAGTACTTC
cdr3_aa: CASTLTGHYEQYF

v_call: TRBV18
clone_size: many
j_call: TRBJ1-2
d_call: NA
cdr3_nt: TGTGCCAGCTCACGAGAAGCAGGTGATGGCTACACCTTC
cdr3_aa: CASSREAGDGYTF

v_call: TRBV5-4
clone_size: NA
j_call: TRBJ2-5
d_call: NA
cdr3_nt: TGTGCCAGCAGCTCCCCAAAAATTCAGGGGACCCAGTACTTC
cdr3_aa: CASSSPKIQGTQYF

v_call: TRBV5-4
clone_size: NA
j_call: TRBJ2-2
d_call: TRBD1
cdr3_nt: TGTGCCAGCAGCTCAACCTGGACAGGGGGGGACACCGGGGAGCTGTTTTTT
cdr3_aa: CASSSTWTGGDTGELFF

v_call: TRBV6-1
clone_size: NA
j_call: TRBJ2-2
d_call: NA
cdr3_nt: TGTGCCAGCAGTGATTTGACAGCAGCCCCCGCCGGGGAGCTGTTTTTT
cdr3_aa: CASSDLTAAPAGELFF

v_call: TRBV5-1
clone_size: NA
j_call: TRBJ2-5
d_call: NA
cdr3_nt: TGCGCCAGCAGCTTGATGGGGAGCCAAGAGACCCAGTACTTC
cdr3_aa: CASSLMGSQETQYF

v_call: TRBV24-1
clone_size: NA
j_call: TRBJ1-6
d_call: TRBD1
cdr3_nt: TGTGCCACCAGTTGGGACAGGGCTAACTCACCCCTCCACTTT
cdr3_aa: CATSWDRANSPLHF

v_call: TRBV5-4
clone_size: NA
j_call: TRBJ2-1
d_call: TRBD1
cdr3_nt: TGTGCCAGCAGCCCCTCAGGGGGCAGGGACAATGAGCAGTTCTTC
cdr3_aa: CASSPSGGRDNEQFF

v_call: TRBV19
clone_size: NA
j_call: TRBJ1-1
d_call: NA
cdr3_nt: TGTGCCAGTAGTATGGGGGGTACAACCTTGTCGGAAGCTTTCTTT
cdr3_aa: CASSMGGTTLSEAFF

v_call: TRBV19
clone_size: once
j_call: TRBJ1-4
d_call: NA
cdr3_nt: TGTGCCAGTCAGCGGCCTCCAACTAATGAAAAACTGTTTTTT
cdr3_aa: CASQRPPTNEKLFF

v_call: TRBV6-1
clone_size: once
j_call: TRBJ2-5
d_call: NA
cdr3_nt: TGTGCCAGCAGTGAACGATATCGACAGGACCATCGGACCCAGTACTTC
cdr3_aa: CASSERYRQDHRTQYF

v_call: TRBV18
clone_size: NA
j_call: TRBJ1-5
d_call: NA
cdr3_nt: TGTGCCAGCTCACTCCGGGACAAGAATCAGCCCCAGCATTTT
cdr3_aa: CASSLRDKNQPQHF

v_call: TRBV5-1
clone_size: few
j_call: TRBJ1-6
d_call: TRBD1
cdr3_nt: TGCGCCAGCAGCTTCGACAGGGGGAATTCACCCCTCCACTTT
cdr3_aa: CASSFDRGNSPLHF

v_call: TRBV5-1
clone_size: NA
j_call: TRBJ1-3
d_call: NA
cdr3_nt: TGCGCCAGCAGCTTGGCTACGAGCTCTGGAAACACCATATATTTT
cdr3_aa: CASSLATSSGNTIYF

v_call: TRBV30
clone_size: many
j_call: TRBJ1-2
d_call: NA
cdr3_nt: TGTGCCTGGAGTGTCTTAGGGAGGGACTATGGCTACACCTTC
cdr3_aa: CAWSVLGRDYGYTF

v_call: TRBV3-1/TRBV3-2
clone_size: NA
j_call: TRBJ2-3
d_call: TRBD2
cdr3_nt: TGTGCCAGCAATAGGGCTAGCGGGGGATCCACAGATACGCAGTATTTT
cdr3_aa: CASNRASGGSTDTQYF

v_call: TRBV6-1
clone_size: NA
j_call: TRBJ2-5
d_call: NA
cdr3_nt: TGTGCCAGCAGTGATCGGTCACCCCTCCAAGAGACCCAGTACTTC
cdr3_aa: CASSDRSPLQETQYF

v_call: TRBV5-1
clone_size: NA
j_call: TRBJ1-5
d_call: NA
cdr3_nt: TGCGCCAGCAGCTTGTTGGGGGGTAAAAATAGCAATCAGCCCCAGCATTTT
cdr3_aa: CASSLLGGKNSNQPQHF

v_call: TRBV5-5
clone_size: NA
j_call: TRBJ2-5
d_call: TRBD2
cdr3_nt: TGTGCCAGCAGCTTGGAGCTAGCGGGGAATGGGGGGACCCAGTACTTC
cdr3_aa: CASSLELAGNGGTQYF

v_call: TRBV4-3
clone_size: NA
j_call: TRBJ2-1
d_call: TRBD1
cdr3_nt: TGCGCCAGCAGCCAAGTCGGGACAGGGGGCGGTGAGCAGTTCTTC
cdr3_aa: CASSQVGTGGGEQFF

v_call: TRBV6-4
clone_size: NA
j_call: TRBJ2-7
d_call: TRBD1
cdr3_nt: TGTGCCAGCCGTTCCAAGGACAGGGGGAACGAGCAGTACTTC
cdr3_aa: CASRSKDRGNEQYF

v_call: TRBV18
clone_size: NA
j_call: TRBJ1-5
d_call: TRBD1
cdr3_nt: TGTGCCAGCTCGGGGGGGACAGGAGGAAATCAGCCCCAGCATTTT
cdr3_aa: CASSGGTGGNQPQHF

v_call: TRBV13
clone_size: NA
j_call: TRBJ2-3
d_call: NA
cdr3_nt: TGTGCCAGCAGCTTCCCCTCGGTGGGTTGGCGGGGCACAGATACGCAGTATTTT
cdr3_aa: CASSFPSVGWRGTDTQYF

v_call: TRBV3-1/TRBV3-2
clone_size: once
j_call: TRBJ2-3
d_call: TRBD2
cdr3_nt: TGTGCCAGCAGCCAAGGCCTAGCGGGGGATTTTCGCACAGATACGCAGTATTTT
cdr3_aa: CASSQGLAGDFRTDTQYF

v_call: TRBV5-4
clone_size: few
j_call: TRBJ1-2
d_call: NA
cdr3_nt: TGTGCCAGCAGCTTGGATCAGGGCGATGTGGAGGGCTACACCTTC
cdr3_aa: CASSLDQGDVEGYTF

v_call: TRBV19
clone_size: NA
j_call: TRBJ2-1
d_call: NA
cdr3_nt: TGTGCCAGTAGTGACGCCCCAACCGGGGGGCCCGTCAACAATGAGCAGTTCTTC
cdr3_aa: CASSDAPTGGPVNNEQFF

v_call: TRBV9
clone_size: NA
j_call: TRBJ1-5
d_call: NA
cdr3_nt: TGTGCCAGCAGCGTAGGTACAGGGCGTCAGCCCCAGCATTTT
cdr3_aa: CASSVGTGRQPQHF

v_call: TRBV29-1
clone_size: NA
j_call: TRBJ2-5
d_call: NA
cdr3_nt: TGCAGCGCTGGAGCGTACCAAGAGACCCAGTACTTC
cdr3_aa: CSAGAYQETQYF

v_call: TRBV4-3
clone_size: NA
j_call: TRBJ1-5
d_call: NA
cdr3_nt: TGCGCCAGCAGCCAAGAACTAGCCGATCAGCCCCAGCATTTT
cdr3_aa: CASSQELADQPQHF

v_call: TRBV14
clone_size: NA
j_call: TRBJ1-4
d_call: TRBD1
cdr3_nt: TGTGCCAGCAGCCAGAGGGACAGGGTTACCGAAAAACTGTTTTTT
cdr3_aa: CASSQRDRVTEKLFF

v_call: TRBV24-1
clone_size: NA
j_call: TRBJ2-3
d_call: TRBD1
cdr3_nt: TGTGCCACCAGTGATCAGGGGGCCTTCACAGATACGCAGTATTTT
cdr3_aa: CATSDQGAFTDTQYF

v_call: TRBV11-2
clone_size: NA
j_call: TRBJ2-7
d_call: NA
cdr3_nt: TGTGCCAGCAGCCACGAACTGCCCCACGAGCAGTACTTC
cdr3_aa: CASSHELPHEQYF

v_call: TRBV7-9
clone_size: NA
j_call: TRBJ2-7
d_call: TRBD2
cdr3_nt: TGTGCCAGCAGCTCCGGACTAGCGGGGGACTACGAGCAGTACTTC
cdr3_aa: CASSSGLAGDYEQYF

v_call: TRBV14
clone_size: NA
j_call: TRBJ2-7
d_call: TRBD2
cdr3_nt: TGTGCCAGCAGCCCACTCCCCGGTATGTCTAGCGGGACCCCCTCCTACGAGCAGTACTTC
cdr3_aa: CASSPLPGMSSGTPSYEQYF

v_call: TRBV5-1
clone_size: NA
j_call: TRBJ2-2
d_call: TRBD2
cdr3_nt: TGCGCCAGCAGCTCCGTTAGCGGGGTCACCGGGGAGCTGTTTTTT
cdr3_aa: CASSSVSGVTGELFF

v_call: TRBV6-2/TRBV6-3
clone_size: NA
j_call: TRBJ2-1
d_call: NA
cdr3_nt: TGTGCCAGCAGTTATAGCCTAGTATTGGGTAATGAGCAGTTCTTC
cdr3_aa: CASSYSLVLGNEQFF

v_call: TRBV9
clone_size: NA
j_call: TRBJ1-1
d_call: NA
cdr3_nt: TGTGCCAGCAGCGTCCGTTGGGAGGCCACTGAAGCTTTCTTT
cdr3_aa: CASSVRWEATEAFF

v_call: TRBV6-5
clone_size: NA
j_call: TRBJ1-2
d_call: NA
cdr3_nt: TGTGCCAGCAGCCACGGGCCAGGGGTAGGAGATGGCTACACCTTC
cdr3_aa: CASSHGPGVGDGYTF

v_call: TRBV4-3
clone_size: NA
j_call: TRBJ1-5
d_call: NA
cdr3_nt: TGCGCCAGCAGCCAAGAGGCAGGGCGAGCCAATCAGCCCCAGCATTTT
cdr3_aa: CASSQEAGRANQPQHF

v_call: TRBV7-2
clone_size: few
j_call: TRBJ2-3
d_call: TRBD1
cdr3_nt: TGTGCCAGCAGCTCGGGACAGGGGGTACCCACAGATACGCAGTATTTT
cdr3_aa: CASSSGQGVPTDTQYF

v_call: TRBV18
clone_size: NA
j_call: TRBJ2-2
d_call: NA
cdr3_nt: TGTGCCAGCTCACCACCACCCCCGACAGGGAACACCGGGGAGCTGTTTTTT
cdr3_aa: CASSPPPPTGNTGELFF

v_call: TRBV5-1
clone_size: NA
j_call: TRBJ1-1
d_call: NA
cdr3_nt: TGCGCCAGCAGCTTGGGACAGAGATTGAACACTGAAGCTTTCTTT
cdr3_aa: CASSLGQRLNTEAFF

v_call: TRBV6-5
clone_size: NA
j_call: TRBJ2-2
d_call: NA
cdr3_nt: TGTGCCAGCGACTCGCTGAGCACCGGGGAGCTGTTTTTT
cdr3_aa: CASDSLSTGELFF

v_call: TRBV10-3
clone_size: NA
j_call: TRBJ2-3
d_call: TRBD2
cdr3_nt: TGTGCCATCAGCCGACTAGCAGGCACAGATACGCAGTATTTT
cdr3_aa: CAISRLAGTDTQYF

v_call: TRBV5-1
clone_size: NA
j_call: TRBJ1-1
d_call: NA
cdr3_nt: TGCGCCAGCAGCTTGGCCCGGTCCCTTACAGGGATTAGTACTGAAGCTTTCTTT
cdr3_aa: CASSLARSLTGISTEAFF

v_call: TRBV25-1
clone_size: NA
j_call: TRBJ1-3
d_call: NA
cdr3_nt: TGTGCCAGCAGTCCGGGTGACACCATATATTTT
cdr3_aa: CASSPGDTIYF

v_call: TRBV5-1
clone_size: NA
j_call: TRBJ2-7
d_call: TRBD2
cdr3_nt: TGCGCCAGCAGCTTGGTAGCGGGAGCTTACGAGCAGTACTTC
cdr3_aa: CASSLVAGAYEQYF

v_call: TRBV5-4
clone_size: NA
j_call: TRBJ1-1
d_call: TRBD1
cdr3_nt: TGTGCCAGCAGCGTAGACAGGGGGACCACTGAAGCTTTCTTT
cdr3_aa: CASSVDRGTTEAFF

v_call: TRBV19
clone_size: NA
j_call: TRBJ2-1
d_call: NA
cdr3_nt: TGTGCCAGTAGTATCAGGACTATCGATGAGCAGTTCTTC
cdr3_aa: CASSIRTIDEQFF

v_call: TRBV12-3/TRBV12-4
clone_size: NA
j_call: TRBJ1-6
d_call: NA
cdr3_nt: TGTGCCAGCAGTTTCCCGGATTCACCCCTCCACTTT
cdr3_aa: CASSFPDSPLHF

v_call: TRBV6-5
clone_size: few
j_call: TRBJ2-2
d_call: NA
cdr3_nt: TGTGCCACAAACAGGGTTTCCGGGGAGCTGTTTTTT
cdr3_aa: CATNRVSGELFF

v_call: TRBV6-2/TRBV6-3
clone_size: NA
j_call: TRBJ1-2
d_call: NA
cdr3_nt: TGTGCCAGCAGTGAGCCGGGACATGCCGGCTACACCTTC
cdr3_aa: CASSEPGHAGYTF

v_call: TRBV19
clone_size: NA
j_call: TRBJ2-2
d_call: TRBD2
cdr3_nt: TGTGCCAGTAGTTGGGGACTAACTGACGGGGAGCTGTTTTTT
cdr3_aa: CASSWGLTDGELFF

v_call: TRBV6-1
clone_size: few
j_call: TRBJ2-3
d_call: NA
cdr3_nt: TGTGCCAGCAGTGAATTTTTGCGTGACTCCGCGGGGCCGGATACGCAGTATTTT
cdr3_aa: CASSEFLRDSAGPDTQYF

v_call: TRBV2
clone_size: NA
j_call: TRBJ2-5
d_call: TRBD2
cdr3_nt: TGTGCCAGTCGGGGGGTCCAAGAGACCCAGTACTTC
cdr3_aa: CASRGVQETQYF

v_call: TRBV6-5
clone_size: NA
j_call: TRBJ2-2
d_call: TRBD1
cdr3_nt: TGTGCCAGTGGGACAGATCGGGGGGAGCTGTTTTTT
cdr3_aa: CASGTDRGELFF